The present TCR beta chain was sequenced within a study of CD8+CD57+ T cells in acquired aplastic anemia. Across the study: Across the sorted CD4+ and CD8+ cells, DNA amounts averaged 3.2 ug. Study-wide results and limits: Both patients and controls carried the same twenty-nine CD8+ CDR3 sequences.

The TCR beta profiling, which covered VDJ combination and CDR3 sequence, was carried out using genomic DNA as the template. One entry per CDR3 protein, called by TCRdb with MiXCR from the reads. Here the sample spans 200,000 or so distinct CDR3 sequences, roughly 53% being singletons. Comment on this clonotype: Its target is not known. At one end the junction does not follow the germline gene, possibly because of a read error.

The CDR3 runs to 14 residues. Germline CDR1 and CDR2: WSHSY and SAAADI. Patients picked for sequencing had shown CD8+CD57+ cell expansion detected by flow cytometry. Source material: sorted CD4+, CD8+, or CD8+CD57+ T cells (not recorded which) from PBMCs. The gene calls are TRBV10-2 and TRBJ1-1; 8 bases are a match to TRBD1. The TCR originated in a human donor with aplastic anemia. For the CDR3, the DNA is TGTGCCAGCGAACCGGGACAGGCTAGCACTGAAGCTTTCTTT. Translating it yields CASEPGQASTEAFF.